This T cell receptor beta chain was found in a study of post-analysis software for immune sequencing data. There are a few counts of this clonotype. Its antigen is not known. There are 16 residues in the CDR3. The trim removed 3 bases at V and 5 bases at J, leaving 9 bases unmatched. From germline, CDR1 is SGHRS and CDR2 YFSETQ. The study, taken as a whole, reports: Normalized Chao1 diversity in multiple sclerosis patients fell significantly below that of controls. TRBV5-6, TRBV5-1 and TRBV20-1 were among roughly 5 TRBV segments more frequent in patients than controls.

Unique molecular identifiers tagged the TCR beta cDNA libraries. TCRdb independently ran MiXCR on the PCR reads; one entry per CDR3 protein. The sample yields roughly 730,000 distinct CDR3 sequences, 30% seen once. This sequence originates from a girl aged 5 to 17 with multiple sclerosis. The rearrangement uses TRBV5-1 and TRBJ2-1; 9 positions agree with TRBD2. The sample taken for sequencing was blood. The CDR3 loop reads CASSSRLAEINNEQFF. In DNA, the CDR3 is TGCGCCAGCAGCTCACGACTAGCGGAAATAAACAATGAGCAGTTCTTC.